This TCR beta chain is from a study of response to subunit inactivated influenza vaccine. Notes on this clonotype: Its antigen remains unidentified.

Study-wide findings and caveats: The authors put forward the suggestion that each seasonal influenza vaccination may bring in only a limited number of new T cells.

In germline, CDR1 is MNHEY, CDR2 SVGEGT. V lost 6 bases and J 4 bases, leaving 21 bases between the germline ends. The CDR3 spans 16 residues. TCRdb redid the calling of the RT-PCR reads with MiXCR, one entry per CDR3 protein. The sample has hundreds of thousands of distinct CDR3 sequences, roughly 15% seen once. This sample comprised PBMCs from blood, obtained around two weeks before vaccination. This chain uses TRBV6-2 or TRBV6-3 with TRBJ2-5; D is unclear. The sequence derives from a man aged 50-59 years who received an inactivated influenza vaccine. CDR3 nucleotide sequence: TGTGCCAGCAGCCCACGCCGCTCAAATCCGCGAGAGACCCAGTACTTC. Its translation: CASSPRRSNPRETQYF.